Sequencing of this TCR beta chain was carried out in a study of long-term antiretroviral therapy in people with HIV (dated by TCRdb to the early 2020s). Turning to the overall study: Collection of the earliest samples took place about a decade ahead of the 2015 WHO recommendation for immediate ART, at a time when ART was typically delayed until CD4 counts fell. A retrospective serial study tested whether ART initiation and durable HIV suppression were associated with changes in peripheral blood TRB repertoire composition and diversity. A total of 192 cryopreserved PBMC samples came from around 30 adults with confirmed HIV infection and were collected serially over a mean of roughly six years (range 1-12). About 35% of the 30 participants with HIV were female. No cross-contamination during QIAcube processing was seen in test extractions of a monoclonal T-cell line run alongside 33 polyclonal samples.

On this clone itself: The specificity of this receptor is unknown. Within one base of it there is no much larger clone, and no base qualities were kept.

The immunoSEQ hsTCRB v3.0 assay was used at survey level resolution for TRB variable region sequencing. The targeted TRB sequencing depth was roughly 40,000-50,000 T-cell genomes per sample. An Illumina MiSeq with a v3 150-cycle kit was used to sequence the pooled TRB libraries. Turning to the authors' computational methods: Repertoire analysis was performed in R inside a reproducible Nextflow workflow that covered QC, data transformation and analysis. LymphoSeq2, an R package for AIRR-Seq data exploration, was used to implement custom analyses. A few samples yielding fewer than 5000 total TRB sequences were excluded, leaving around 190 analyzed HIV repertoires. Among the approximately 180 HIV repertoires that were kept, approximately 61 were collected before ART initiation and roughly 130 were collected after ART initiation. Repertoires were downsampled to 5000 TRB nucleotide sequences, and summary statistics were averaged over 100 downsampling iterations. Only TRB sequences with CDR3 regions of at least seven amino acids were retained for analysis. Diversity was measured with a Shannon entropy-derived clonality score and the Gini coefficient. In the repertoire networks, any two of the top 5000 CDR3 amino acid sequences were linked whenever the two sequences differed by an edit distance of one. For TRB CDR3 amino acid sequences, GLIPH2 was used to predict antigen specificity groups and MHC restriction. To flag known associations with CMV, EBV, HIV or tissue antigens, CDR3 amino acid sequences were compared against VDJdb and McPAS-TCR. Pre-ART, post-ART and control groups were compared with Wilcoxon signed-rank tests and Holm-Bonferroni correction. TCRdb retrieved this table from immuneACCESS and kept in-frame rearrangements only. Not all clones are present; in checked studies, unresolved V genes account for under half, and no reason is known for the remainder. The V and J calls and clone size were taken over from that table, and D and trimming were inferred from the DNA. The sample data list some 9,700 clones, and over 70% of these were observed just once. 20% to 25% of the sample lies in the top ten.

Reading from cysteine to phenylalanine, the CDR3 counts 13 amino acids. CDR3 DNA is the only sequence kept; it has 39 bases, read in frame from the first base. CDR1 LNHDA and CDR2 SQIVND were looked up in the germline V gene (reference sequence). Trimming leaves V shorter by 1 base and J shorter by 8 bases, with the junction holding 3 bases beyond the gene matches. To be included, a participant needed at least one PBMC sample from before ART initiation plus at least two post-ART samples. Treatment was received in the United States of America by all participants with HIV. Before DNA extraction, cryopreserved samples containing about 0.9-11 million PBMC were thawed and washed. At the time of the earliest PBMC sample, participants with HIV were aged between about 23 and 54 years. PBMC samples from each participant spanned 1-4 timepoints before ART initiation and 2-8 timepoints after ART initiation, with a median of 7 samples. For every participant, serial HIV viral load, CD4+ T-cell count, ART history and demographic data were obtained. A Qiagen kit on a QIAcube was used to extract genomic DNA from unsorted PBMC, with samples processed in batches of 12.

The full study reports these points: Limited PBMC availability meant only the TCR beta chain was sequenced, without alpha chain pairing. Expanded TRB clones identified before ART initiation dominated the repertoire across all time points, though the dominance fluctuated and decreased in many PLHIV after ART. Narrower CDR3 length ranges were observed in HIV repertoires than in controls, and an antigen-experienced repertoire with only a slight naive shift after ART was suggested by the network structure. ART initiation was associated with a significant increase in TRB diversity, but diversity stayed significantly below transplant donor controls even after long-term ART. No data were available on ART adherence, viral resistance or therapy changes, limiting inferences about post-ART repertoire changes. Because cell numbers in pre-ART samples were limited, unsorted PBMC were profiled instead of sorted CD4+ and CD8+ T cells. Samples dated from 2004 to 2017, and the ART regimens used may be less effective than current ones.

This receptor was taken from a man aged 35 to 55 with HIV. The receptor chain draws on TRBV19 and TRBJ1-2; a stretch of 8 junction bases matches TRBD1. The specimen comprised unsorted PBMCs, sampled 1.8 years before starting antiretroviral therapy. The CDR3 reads CASSIGQGRGYTF. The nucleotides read TGTGCCAGTAGTATAGGACAGGGGAGAGGCTACACCTTC.